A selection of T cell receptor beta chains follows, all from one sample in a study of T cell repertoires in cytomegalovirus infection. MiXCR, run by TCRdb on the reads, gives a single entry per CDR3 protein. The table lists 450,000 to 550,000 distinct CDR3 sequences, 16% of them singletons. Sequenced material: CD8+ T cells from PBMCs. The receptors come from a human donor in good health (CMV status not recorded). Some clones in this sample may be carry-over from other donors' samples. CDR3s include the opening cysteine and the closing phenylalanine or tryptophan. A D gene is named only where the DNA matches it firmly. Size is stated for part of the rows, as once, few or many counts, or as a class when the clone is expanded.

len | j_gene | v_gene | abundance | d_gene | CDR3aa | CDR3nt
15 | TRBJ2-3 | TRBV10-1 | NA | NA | CARSESGRTADTQYF | TGCGCCCGCAGTGAGTCGGGGCGGACTGCAGATACGCAGTATTTT
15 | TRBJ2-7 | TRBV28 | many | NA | CASSLSGQSYYEQYF | TGTGCCAGCAGTTTATCTGGACAGTCATACTACGAGCAGTACTTC
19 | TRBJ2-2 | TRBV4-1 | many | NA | CASSQLQRRLKVDTGELFF | TGCGCCAGCAGCCAACTTCAACGAAGATTAAAAGTCGACACCGGGGAGCTGTTTTTT
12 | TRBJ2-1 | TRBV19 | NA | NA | CATTGFYNEQFF | TGTGCCACCACAGGGTTCTACAATGAGCAGTTCTTC
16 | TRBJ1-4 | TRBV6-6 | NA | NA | CASSYSMQGLNEKLFF | TGTGCCAGCAGTTACTCGATGCAGGGATTAAATGAAAAACTGTTTTTT
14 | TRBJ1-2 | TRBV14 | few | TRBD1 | CASSEGQVVDGYTF | TGTGCCAGCAGCGAAGGACAGGTGGTAGATGGCTACACCTTC
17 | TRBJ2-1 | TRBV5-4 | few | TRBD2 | CASSLGEAGGRYNEQFF | TGTGCCAGCAGCTTGGGGGAAGCGGGAGGGAGGTACAATGAGCAGTTCTTC
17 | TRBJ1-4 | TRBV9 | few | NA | CASSVGILEVTNEKLFF | TGTGCCAGCAGCGTAGGTATCCTGGAGGTAACTAATGAAAAACTGTTTTTT
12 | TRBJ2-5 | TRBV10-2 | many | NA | CASSVSQETQYF | TGCGCCAGCAGTGTAAGTCAAGAGACCCAGTACTTC
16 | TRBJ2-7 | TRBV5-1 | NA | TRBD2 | CASSDSGLAAVYEQYF | TGCGCCAGCAGCGACTCCGGACTAGCGGCGGTTTACGAGCAGTACTTC
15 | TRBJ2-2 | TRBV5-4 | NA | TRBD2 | CVSSLKRETGGELFF | TGTGTCAGCAGCTTAAAGCGGGAGACTGGCGGGGAGCTGTTTTTT
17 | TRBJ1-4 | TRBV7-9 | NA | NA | CSSSPMRGWATNEKLFF | TGTTCCAGCAGCCCCATGAGGGGTTGGGCGACTAATGAAAAACTGTTTTTT
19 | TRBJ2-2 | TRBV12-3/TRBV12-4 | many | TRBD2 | CASTSYVTSGGANTGELFF | TGTGCCAGCACCTCTTACGTGACTAGCGGGGGGGCCAACACCGGGGAGCTGTTTTTT
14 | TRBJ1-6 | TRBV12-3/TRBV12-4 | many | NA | CASSFGKALTPLHF | TGTGCCAGCAGTTTTGGGAAAGCCCTTACACCCCTCCACTTT
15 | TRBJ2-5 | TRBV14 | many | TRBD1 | CASSPDTGGEETQYF | TGTGCCAGCAGCCCTGACACAGGGGGCGAAGAGACCCAGTACTTC
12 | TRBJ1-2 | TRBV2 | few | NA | CASIEGREGYTF | TGTGCCAGCATTGAGGGGAGGGAGGGCTACACCTTC
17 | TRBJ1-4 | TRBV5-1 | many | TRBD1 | CASSYRTGRNQLEKLFF | TGCGCCAGCAGTTACCGGACAGGGAGAAACCAATTAGAAAAACTGTTTTTT
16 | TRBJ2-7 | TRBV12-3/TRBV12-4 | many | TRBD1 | CASSFGGQGSRYEQYF | TGTGCCAGCAGTTTCGGGGGACAGGGGTCTCGCTACGAGCAGTACTTC
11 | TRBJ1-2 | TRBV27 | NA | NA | CASGRTDGYTF | TGTGCCAGCGGAAGGACAGATGGCTACACCTTC
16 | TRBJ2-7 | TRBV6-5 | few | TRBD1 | CASRAVLGTGSHEQYF | TGTGCCAGCAGAGCCGTTCTAGGGACAGGGAGCCACGAGCAGTACTTC
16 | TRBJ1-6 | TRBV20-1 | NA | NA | CSARDPRSSYNSPLHF | TGCAGTGCTAGAGATCCCCGGAGCTCCTATAATTCACCCCTCCACTTT
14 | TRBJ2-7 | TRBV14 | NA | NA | CASSQRWGGYEQYF | TGTGCCAGCAGCCAAAGATGGGGAGGCTACGAGCAGTACTTC
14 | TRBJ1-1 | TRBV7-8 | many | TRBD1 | CASSLDRGNTEAFF | TGTGCCAGCAGCTTGGACAGGGGGAACACTGAAGCTTTCTTT
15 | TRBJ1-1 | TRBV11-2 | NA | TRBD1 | CASSKPGQGGTEAFF | TGTGCCAGCAGCAAACCGGGACAGGGCGGTACTGAAGCTTTCTTT
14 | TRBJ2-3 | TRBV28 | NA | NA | CASSSGWGADTQYF | TGTGCCAGTTCATCAGGTTGGGGCGCAGATACGCAGTATTTT
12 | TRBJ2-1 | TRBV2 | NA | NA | CASRASNPEQFF | TGTGCCAGCCGGGCCTCTAACCCTGAGCAGTTCTTC
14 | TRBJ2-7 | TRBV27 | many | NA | CASSLTSADYEQYF | TGTGCCAGCAGTTTAACATCGGCGGACTACGAGCAGTACTTC
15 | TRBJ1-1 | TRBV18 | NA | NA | CASSHVGEMNTEAFF | TGTGCCAGCTCACACGTGGGGGAAATGAACACTGAAGCTTTCTTT
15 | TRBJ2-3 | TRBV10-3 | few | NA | CAIANTPDGPDTQYF | TGTGCCATCGCAAACACCCCAGACGGGCCCGATACGCAGTATTTT
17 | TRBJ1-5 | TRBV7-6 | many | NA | CASSLFGGRGSNQPQHF | TGTGCCAGCAGCTTATTCGGGGGAAGAGGTAGCAATCAGCCCCAGCATTTT
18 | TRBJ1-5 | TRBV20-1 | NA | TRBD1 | CSARHRDRDRYSNQPQHF | TGCAGTGCTAGGCACCGGGACAGGGACCGTTATAGCAATCAGCCCCAGCATTTT
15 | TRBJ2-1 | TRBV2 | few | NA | CASSDPNIVSNEQFF | TGTGCCAGCAGCGATCCTAACATTGTGAGCAATGAGCAGTTCTTC
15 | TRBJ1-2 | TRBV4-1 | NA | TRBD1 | CASSPFWTGHYVYTF | TGCGCCAGCAGCCCCTTTTGGACAGGGCACTATGTCTACACCTTC
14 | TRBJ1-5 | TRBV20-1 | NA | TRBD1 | CSARTGSSNQPQHF | TGCAGTGCTAGGACAGGGTCTAGCAATCAGCCCCAGCATTTT
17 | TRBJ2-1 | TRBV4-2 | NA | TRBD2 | CASSQGDFASGYNEQFF | TGTGCCAGCAGCCAAGGGGATTTTGCTAGCGGCTACAATGAGCAGTTCTTC
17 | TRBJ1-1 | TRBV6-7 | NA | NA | CASSYSEAGPQVSEAFF | TGTGCCAGCAGTTACTCAGAAGCCGGACCACAGGTTTCGGAAGCTTTCTTT
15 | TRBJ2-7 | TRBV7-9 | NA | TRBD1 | CASSLRDRVLNEQYF | TGTGCCAGCAGCCTTCGGGACAGGGTTCTCAACGAGCAGTACTTC
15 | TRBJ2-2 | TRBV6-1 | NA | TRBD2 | CATGLAEVLTWEQFF | TGTGCCACCGGACTAGCGGAGGTTCTGACCTGGGAGCAGTTTTTT
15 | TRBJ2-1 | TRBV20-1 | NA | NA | CSARDLAVASNEQFF | TGCAGTGCTAGAGATTTGGCAGTAGCTAGCAATGAGCAGTTCTTC
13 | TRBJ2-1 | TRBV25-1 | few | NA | CASSVTFSNEQFF | TGTGCCAGCAGTGTTACCTTCAGCAATGAGCAGTTCTTC
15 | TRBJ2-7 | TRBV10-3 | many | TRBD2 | CAISESGTRAYEQYF | TGTGCCATCAGTGAGTCAGGGACTAGGGCCTACGAGCAGTACTTC
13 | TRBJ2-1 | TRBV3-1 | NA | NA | CASSQVARGTKFF | NA
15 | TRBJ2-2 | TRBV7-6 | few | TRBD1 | CASSYGQGRTGELFF | TGTGCCAGCAGCTACGGACAGGGGCGGACCGGGGAGCTGTTTTTT
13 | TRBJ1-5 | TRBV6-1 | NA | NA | CASSVRSNQPQHF | TGTGCCAGCAGTGTAAGGAGCAATCAGCCCCAGCATTTT
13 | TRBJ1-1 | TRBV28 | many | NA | CASSFRVGTEAFF | TGTGCCAGCAGTTTTAGGGTGGGCACTGAAGCTTTCTTT
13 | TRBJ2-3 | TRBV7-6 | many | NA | CASSFGVQDTQYF | TGTGCCAGCAGCTTCGGGGTTCAAGATACGCAGTATTTT
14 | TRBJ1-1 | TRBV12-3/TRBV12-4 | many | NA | CAIISTRADTEAFF | TGTGCCATCATAAGCACTCGGGCGGACACTGAAGCTTTCTTT
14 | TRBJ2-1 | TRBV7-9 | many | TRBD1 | CASSVPGQTNEQFF | TGTGCCAGCAGCGTTCCGGGACAGACTAATGAGCAGTTCTTC
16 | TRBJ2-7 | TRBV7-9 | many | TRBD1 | CASSTPGTGGLYEQYF | TGTGCCAGCAGCACTCCCGGGACAGGGGGCCTATACGAGCAGTACTTC
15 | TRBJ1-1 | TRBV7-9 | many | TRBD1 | CASSRRGQGNTEAFF | TGTGCCAGCAGCCGGAGGGGACAGGGGAACACTGAAGCTTTCTTT
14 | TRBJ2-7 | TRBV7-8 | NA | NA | CASSPTGANRVQYF | TGTGCCAGCAGCCCCACTGGGGCCAATAGGGTTCAGTACTTC
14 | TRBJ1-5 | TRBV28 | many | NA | CASSSARGIEPQHF | TGTGCCAGCAGTTCCGCTAGGGGGATCGAGCCCCAGCATTTT
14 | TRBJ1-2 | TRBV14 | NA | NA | CASSQHGDNYGYTF | TGTGCCAGCAGCCAACATGGCGATAACTATGGCTACACCTTC
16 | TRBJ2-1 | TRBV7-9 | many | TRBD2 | CASSPGRRGAYNEQFF | TGTGCCAGCAGCCCCGGTAGGCGGGGGGCCTACAATGAGCAGTTCTTC
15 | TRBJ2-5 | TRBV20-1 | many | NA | CSARDGAGVGETQYF | TGCAGTGCTAGAGATGGGGCAGGGGTAGGAGAGACCCAGTACTTC